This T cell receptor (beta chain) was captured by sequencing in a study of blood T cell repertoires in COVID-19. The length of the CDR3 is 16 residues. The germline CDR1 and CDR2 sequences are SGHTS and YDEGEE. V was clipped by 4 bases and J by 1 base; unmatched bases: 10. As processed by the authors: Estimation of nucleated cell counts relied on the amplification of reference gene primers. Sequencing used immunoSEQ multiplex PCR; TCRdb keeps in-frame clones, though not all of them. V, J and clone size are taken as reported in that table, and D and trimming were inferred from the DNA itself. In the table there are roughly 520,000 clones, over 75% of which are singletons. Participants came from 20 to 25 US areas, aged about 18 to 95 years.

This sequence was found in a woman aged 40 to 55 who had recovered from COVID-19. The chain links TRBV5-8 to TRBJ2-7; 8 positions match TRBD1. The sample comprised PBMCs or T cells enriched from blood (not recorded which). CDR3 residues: CASSATAGTGSYEQYF. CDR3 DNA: TGTGCCAGCAGCGCCACGGCGGGGACAGGATCCTACGAGCAGTACTTC.